This T cell receptor beta chain was sequenced for a study of blood T cell repertoires in COVID-19. Study context: The cDNA or gDNA used as material had been derived from T cells, B-cell-depleted T cells, or PBMCs.

The repertoire was sequenced with immunoSEQ multiplex PCR; TCRdb's copy has only in-frame clones and lacks some. Here the sample spans approximately 250,000 clones, 80% to 95% being singletons. The Seattle site enrolled patients during active infection and followed them longitudinally. V lost 5 bases and J lost 0, with 11 bases in between. Germline V gene sequence: CDR1 MNHEY, CDR2 SVGEGT. This CDR3 has 15 residues. The chain has TRBV6-2 or TRBV6-3 and TRBJ2-1; possibly TRBD1 for D (6 bases). The sequence was collected from a young man with COVID-19, enrolled during active disease. The sequenced material came from peripheral blood. The CDR3 region is CASSNTGPSYNEQFF. In DNA, the CDR3 is TGTGCCAGCAGTAACACAGGGCCCTCCTACAATGAGCAGTTCTTC.